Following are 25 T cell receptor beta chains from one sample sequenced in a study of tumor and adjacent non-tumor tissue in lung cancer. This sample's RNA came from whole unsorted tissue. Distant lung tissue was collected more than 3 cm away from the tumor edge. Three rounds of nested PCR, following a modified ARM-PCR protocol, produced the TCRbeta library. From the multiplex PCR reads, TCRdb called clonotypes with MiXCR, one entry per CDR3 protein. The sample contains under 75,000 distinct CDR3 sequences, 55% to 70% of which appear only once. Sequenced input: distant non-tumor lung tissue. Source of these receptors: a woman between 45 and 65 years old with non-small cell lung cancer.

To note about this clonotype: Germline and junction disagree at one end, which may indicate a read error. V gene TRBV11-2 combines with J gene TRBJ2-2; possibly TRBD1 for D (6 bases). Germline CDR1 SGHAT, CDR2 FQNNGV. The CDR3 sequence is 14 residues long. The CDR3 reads CVSSKSWDTVELFF. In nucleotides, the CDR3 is TGTGTCAGCAGCAAAAGCTGGGACACCGTGGAGCTGTTTTTT.

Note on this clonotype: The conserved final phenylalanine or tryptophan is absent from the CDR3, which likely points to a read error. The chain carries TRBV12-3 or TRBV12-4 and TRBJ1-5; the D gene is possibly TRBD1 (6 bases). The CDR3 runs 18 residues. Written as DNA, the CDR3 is TGTGCCAGCAGTTTAGTTGGGGGGGCCCGGTTTAGCAATCGGCCCCAGCATTAT. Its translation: CASSLVGGARFSNRPQHY.

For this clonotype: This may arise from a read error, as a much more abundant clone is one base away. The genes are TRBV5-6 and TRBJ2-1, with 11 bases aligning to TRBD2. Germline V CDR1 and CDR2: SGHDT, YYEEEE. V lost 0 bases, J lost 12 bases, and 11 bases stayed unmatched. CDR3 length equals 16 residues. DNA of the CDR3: TGTGCCAGCAGCTTGGAGCTAGCGGGAGGCGGCGATGGGCAGTTCTTC. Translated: CASSLELAGGGDGQFF.

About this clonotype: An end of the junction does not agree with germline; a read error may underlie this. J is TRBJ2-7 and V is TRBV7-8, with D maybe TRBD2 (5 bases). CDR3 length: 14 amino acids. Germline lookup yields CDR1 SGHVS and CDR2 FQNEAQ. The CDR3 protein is CASSFEGVSYEHYF. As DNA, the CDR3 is TGTGCCAGCAGCTTCGAGGGAGTCTCCTACGAGCATTACTTC.

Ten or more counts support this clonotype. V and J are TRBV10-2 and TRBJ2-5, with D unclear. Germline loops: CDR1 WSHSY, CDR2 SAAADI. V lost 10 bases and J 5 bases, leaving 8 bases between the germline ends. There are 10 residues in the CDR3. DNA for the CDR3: TGCGCCACCCTTAGTGAGACCCAGTACTTC. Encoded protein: CATLSETQYF.

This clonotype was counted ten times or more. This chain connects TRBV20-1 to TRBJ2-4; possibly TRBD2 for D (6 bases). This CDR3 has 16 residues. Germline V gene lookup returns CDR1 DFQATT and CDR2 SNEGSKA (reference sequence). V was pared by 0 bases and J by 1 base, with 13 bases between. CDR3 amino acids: CSARDMRDSAKNIQYF. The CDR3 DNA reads TGCAGTGCTAGAGATATGCGGGACTCGGCCAAAAACATTCAGTACTTC.

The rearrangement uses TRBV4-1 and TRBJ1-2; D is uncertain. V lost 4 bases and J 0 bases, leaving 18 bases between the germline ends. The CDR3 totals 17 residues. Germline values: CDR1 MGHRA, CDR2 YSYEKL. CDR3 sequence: CASSPEDERVANYGYTF. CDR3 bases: TGCGCCAGCAGCCCCGAGGACGAAAGAGTGGCTAACTATGGCTACACCTTC.

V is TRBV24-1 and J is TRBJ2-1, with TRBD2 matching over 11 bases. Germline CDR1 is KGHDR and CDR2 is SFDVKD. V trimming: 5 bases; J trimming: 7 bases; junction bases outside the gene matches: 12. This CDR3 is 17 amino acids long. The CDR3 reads CATSGTYTSGSRNEQFF. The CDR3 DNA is TGTGCCACCAGTGGCACCTATACTAGCGGGAGCCGGAATGAGCAGTTCTTC.

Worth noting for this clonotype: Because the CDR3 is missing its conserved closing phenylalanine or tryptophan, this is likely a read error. CDR3 DNA: TGCACCATCGCCTCGGACGGAGTCTACACAGACACGCAGTATTCT. This encodes CTIASDGVYTDTQYS. V is TRBV29-1 and J is TRBJ2-3, with D unresolved. Per the germline V gene, CDR1 is SQVTM and CDR2 is ANQGSEA. The CDR3 extends over 15 amino acids.

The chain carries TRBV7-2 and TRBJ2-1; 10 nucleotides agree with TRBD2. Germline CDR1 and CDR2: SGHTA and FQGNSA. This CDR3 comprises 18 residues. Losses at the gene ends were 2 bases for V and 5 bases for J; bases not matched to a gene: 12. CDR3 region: CASSLQASGRSRDNEQFF. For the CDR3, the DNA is TGTGCCAGCAGCTTACAAGCTAGCGGGAGATCCCGCGACAATGAGCAGTTCTTC.

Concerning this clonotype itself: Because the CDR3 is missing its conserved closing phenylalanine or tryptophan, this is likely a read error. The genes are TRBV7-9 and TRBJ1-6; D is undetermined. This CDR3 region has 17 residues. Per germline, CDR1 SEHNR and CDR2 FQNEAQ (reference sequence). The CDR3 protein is CASSLGGPTSYNSPLHL. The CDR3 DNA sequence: TGTGCCAGCAGTTTAGGAGGGCCGACCTCCTATAATTCACCCCTCCACCTT.

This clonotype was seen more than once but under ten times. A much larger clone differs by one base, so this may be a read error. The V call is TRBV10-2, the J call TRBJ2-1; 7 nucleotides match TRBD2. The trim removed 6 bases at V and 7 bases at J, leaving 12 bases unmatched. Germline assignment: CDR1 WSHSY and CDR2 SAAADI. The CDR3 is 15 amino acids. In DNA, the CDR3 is TGCGCCAGCAGAACCGGGACTATCGGGAATAATGAGCAGTTCTTC. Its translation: CASRTGTIGNNEQFF.

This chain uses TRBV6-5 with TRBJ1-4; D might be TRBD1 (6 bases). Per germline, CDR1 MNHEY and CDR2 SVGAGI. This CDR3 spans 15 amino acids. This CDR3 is CTNSYGLGGREKLFF. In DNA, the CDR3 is TGTACCAACAGTTACGGATTAGGGGGACGTGAAAAACTGTTTTTT.

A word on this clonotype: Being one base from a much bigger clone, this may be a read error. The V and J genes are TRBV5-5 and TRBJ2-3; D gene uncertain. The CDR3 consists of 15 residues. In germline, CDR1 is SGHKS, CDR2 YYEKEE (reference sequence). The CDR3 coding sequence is TGTGCCAGCAGCCCTCTTCTCCAGATCACAGATACGCGGTATTTT. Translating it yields CASSPLLQITDTRYF.

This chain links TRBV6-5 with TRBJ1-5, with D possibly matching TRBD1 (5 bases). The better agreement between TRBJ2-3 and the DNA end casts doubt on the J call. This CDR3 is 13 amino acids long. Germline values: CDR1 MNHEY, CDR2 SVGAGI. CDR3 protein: CASIPDSYQPQYF. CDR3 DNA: TGTGCCAGCATACCTGACAGTTATCAGCCCCAGTATTTT.

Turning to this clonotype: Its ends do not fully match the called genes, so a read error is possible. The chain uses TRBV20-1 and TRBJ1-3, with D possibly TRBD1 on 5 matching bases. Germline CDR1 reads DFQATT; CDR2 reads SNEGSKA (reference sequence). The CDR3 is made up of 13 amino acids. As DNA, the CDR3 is TGCAGTGGTCTATCTGGGGGGGGAAACATCATATATTTT. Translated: CSGLSGGGNIIYF.

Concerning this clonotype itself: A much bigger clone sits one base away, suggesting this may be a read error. The CDR3 region has the DNA TGTGCCAGCGGCCCCGTGGGAGGGTTGGGGGCCAACGTCCTGACTTTC. Translation: CASGPVGGLGANVLTF. The chain is built from TRBV28 and TRBJ2-6, with 7 positions matching TRBD2. The CDR3 spans 16 residues. V trimming: 8 bases; J trimming: 4 bases; junction bases outside the gene matches: 11. CDR1 MDHEN and CDR2 SYDVKM come from the germline V gene.

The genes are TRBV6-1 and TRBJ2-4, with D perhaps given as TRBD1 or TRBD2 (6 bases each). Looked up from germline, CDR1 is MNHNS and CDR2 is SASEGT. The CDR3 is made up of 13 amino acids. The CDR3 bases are TGTACTAGCAGTGATGAGGGGGGAAACATTCAGTACTTC. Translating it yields CTSSDEGGNIQYF.

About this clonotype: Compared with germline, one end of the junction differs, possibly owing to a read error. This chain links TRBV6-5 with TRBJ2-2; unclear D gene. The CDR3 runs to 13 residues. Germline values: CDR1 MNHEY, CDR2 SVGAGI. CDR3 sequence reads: CVSTSSGAGELFF. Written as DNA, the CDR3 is TGTGTCAGCACCTCCAGTGGGGCCGGGGAGCTGTTTTTT.

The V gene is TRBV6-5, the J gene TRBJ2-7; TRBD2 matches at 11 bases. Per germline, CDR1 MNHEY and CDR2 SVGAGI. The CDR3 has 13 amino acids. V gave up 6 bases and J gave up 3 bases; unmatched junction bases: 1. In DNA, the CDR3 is TGTGCCAGCAGGGGGACTAGCGGCTACGAGCAGTACTTC. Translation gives CASRGTSGYEQYF.

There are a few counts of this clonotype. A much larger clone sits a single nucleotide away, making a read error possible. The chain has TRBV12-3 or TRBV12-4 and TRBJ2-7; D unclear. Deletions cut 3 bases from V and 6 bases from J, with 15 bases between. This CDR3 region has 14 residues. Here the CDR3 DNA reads TGTGCCAGCAGTTTCGGTGGTTCAGTTTGCGAGCAGTACTTC. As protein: CASSFGGSVCEQYF.

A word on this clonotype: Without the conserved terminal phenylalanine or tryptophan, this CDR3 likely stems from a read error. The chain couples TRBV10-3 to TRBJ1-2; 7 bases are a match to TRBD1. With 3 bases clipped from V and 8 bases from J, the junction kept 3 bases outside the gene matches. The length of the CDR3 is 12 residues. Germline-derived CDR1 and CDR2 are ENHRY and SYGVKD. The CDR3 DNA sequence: TGTGCCATCAGTGAAACAGGGGAAGGCTACACCATC. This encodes CAISETGEGYTI.

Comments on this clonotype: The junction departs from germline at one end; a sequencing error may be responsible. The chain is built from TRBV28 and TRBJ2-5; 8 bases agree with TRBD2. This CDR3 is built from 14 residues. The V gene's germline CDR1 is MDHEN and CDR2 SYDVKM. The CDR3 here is CASRLNTPGGAQYF. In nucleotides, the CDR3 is TGTGCCAGCCGTTTAAACACCCCCGGGGGGGCCCAGTACTTC.

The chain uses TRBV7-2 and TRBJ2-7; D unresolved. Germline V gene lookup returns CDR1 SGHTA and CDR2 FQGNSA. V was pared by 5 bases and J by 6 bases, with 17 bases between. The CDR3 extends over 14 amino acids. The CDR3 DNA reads TGTGCCAGCAGCGAACTTACACGTACTGGCGAGCAGTACTTC. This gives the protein CASSELTRTGEQYF.

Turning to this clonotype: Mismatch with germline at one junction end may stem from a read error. The CDR3 here is CTSSQDSTCGSLYEQFF. CDR3 sequence (DNA): TGTACCAGCAGCCAAGATTCGACTTGCGGGAGTTTGTATGAGCAGTTCTTC. This chain links TRBV4-2 with TRBJ2-1, with 7 bases that match TRBD2. CDR3 length equals 17 residues. CDR1 and CDR2 from the germline V gene are LGHNA and YNFKEQ.